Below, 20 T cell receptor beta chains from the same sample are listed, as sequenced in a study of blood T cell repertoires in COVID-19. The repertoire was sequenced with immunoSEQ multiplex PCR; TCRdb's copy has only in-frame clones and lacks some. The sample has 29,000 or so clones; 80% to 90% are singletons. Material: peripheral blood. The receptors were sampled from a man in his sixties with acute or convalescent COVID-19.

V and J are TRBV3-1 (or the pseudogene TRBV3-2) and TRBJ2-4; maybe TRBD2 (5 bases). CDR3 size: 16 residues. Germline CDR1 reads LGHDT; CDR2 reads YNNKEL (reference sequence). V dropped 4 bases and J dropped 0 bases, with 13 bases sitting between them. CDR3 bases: TGTGCCAGCAGCCTCCTCCCCCGGGGAGCCAAAAACATTCAGTACTTC. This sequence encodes CASSLLPRGAKNIQYF.

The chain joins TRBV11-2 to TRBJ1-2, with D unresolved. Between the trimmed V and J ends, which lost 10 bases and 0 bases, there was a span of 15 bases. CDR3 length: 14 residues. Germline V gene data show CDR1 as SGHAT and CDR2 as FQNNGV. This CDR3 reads CATPIAGTNYGYTF. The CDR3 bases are TGTGCCACCCCGATAGCGGGGACTAACTATGGCTACACCTTC. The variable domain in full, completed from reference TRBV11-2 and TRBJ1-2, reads EAGVAQSPRYKIIEKRQSVAFWCNPISGHATLYWYQQILGQGPKLLIQFQNNGVVDDSQLPKDRFSAERLKGVDSTLKIQPAKLEDSAVYLCATPIAGTNYGYTFGSGTRLTVV.

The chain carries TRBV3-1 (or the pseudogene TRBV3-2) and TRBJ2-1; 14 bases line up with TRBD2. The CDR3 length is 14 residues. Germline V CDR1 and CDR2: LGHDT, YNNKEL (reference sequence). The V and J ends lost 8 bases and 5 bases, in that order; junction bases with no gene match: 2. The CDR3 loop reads CASRTSGGHNEQFF. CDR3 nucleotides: TGTGCCAGCCGGACTAGCGGGGGGCACAATGAGCAGTTCTTC.

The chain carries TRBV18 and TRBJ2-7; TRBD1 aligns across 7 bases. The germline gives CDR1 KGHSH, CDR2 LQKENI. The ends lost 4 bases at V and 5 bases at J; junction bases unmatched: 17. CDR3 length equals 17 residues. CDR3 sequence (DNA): TGTGCCAGCTCACGAATCACCGGACAGGCAGTTATGGACGAGCAGTACTTC. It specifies CASSRITGQAVMDEQYF.

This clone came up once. CDR3: CASTRAGGYTF. The CDR3 DNA follows: TGTGCCAGCACGAGGGCAGGCGGCTACACCTTC. The J gene is TRBJ1-2, the V gene TRBV5-8; no reliable D call. Germline CDR1 is SGHTS and CDR2 is YDEGEE. V lost 6 bases to trimming and J lost 8 bases, with 11 bases between them. This CDR3 is built from 11 residues.

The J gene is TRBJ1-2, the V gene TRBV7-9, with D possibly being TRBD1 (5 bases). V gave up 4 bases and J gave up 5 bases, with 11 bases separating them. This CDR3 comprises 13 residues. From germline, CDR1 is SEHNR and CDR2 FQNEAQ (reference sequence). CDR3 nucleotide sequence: TGTGCCAGCAGCTCGGGGGACTGGTATGGCTACACCTTC. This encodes CASSSGDWYGYTF.

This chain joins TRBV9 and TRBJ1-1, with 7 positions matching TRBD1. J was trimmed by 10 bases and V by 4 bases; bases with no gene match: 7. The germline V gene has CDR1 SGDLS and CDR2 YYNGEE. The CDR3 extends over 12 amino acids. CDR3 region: CASSPVGGTAFF. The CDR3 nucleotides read TGTGCCAGCAGCCCAGTAGGGGGCACAGCTTTCTTT.

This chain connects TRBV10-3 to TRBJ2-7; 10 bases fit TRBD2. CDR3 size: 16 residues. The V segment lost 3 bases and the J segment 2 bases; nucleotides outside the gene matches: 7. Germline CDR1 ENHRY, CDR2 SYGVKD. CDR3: CAISDMTSGSAYEQYF. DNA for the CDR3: TGTGCCATCAGTGATATGACTAGCGGGTCCGCCTACGAGCAGTACTTC.

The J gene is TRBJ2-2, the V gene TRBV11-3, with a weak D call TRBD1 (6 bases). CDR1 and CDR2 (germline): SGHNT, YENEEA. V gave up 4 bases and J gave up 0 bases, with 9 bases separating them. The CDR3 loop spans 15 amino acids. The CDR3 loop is CASSSGQTNTGELFF. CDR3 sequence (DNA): TGTGCCAGCAGCTCCGGACAGACGAACACCGGGGAGCTGTTTTTT.

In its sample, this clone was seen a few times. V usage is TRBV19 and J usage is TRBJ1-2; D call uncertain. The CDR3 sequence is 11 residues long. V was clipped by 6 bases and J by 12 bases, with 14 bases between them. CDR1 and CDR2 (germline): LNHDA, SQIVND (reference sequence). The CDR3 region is CASSRGTSNTF. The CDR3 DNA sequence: TGTGCCAGTAGCCGGGGAACTTCGAACACCTTC.

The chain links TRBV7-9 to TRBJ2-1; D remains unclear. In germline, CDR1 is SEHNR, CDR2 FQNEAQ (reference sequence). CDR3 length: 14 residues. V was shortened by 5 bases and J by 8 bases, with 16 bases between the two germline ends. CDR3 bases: TGTGCCAGCAGCCCTATGGTCCCGAGCGATGAGCAGTTCTTC. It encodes CASSPMVPSDEQFF.

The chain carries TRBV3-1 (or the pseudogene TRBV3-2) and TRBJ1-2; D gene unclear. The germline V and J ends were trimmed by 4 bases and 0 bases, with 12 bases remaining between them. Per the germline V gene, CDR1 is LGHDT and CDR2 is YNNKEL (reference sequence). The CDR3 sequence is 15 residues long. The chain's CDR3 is CASSRREAANYGYTF. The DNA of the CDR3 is TGTGCCAGCAGCCGACGCGAGGCCGCTAACTATGGCTACACCTTC.

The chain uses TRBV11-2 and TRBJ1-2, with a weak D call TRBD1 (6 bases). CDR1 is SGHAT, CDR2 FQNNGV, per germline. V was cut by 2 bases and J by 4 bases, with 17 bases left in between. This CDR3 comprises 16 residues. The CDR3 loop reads CASSLNSGTTSYGYTF. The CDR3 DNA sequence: TGTGCCAGCAGCTTAAATTCCGGGACAACATCCTATGGCTACACCTTC.

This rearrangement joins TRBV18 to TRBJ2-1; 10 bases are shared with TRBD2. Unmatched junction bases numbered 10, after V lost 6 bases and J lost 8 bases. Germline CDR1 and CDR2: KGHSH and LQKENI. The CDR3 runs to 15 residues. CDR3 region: CASSESLAGEDEQFF. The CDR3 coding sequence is TGTGCCAGCTCGGAGAGTCTAGCGGGAGAGGATGAGCAGTTCTTC.

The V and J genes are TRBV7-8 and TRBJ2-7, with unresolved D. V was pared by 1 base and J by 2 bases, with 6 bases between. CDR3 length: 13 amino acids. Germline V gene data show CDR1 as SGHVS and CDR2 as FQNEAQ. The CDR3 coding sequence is TGTGCCAGCAGCTTAGACAGCCCCTACGAGCAGTACTTC. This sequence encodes CASSLDSPYEQYF.

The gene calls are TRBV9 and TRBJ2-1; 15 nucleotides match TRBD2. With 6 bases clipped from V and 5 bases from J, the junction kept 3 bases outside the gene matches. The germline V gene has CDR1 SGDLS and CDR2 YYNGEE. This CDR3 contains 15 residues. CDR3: CASTGLAGGNNEQFF. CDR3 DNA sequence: TGTGCCAGCACCGGACTAGCGGGAGGGAACAATGAGCAGTTCTTC.

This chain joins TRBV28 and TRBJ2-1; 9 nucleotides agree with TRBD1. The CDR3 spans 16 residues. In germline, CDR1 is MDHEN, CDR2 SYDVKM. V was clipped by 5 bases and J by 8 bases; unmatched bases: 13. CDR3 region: CASSPLGQGISDEQFF. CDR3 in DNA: TGTGCCAGCAGTCCGTTGGGACAGGGAATAAGTGATGAGCAGTTCTTC.

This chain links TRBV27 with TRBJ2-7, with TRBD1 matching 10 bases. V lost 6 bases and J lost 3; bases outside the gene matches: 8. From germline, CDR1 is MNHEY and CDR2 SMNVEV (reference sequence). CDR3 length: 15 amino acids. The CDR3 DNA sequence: TGTGCCAGCAGCCCAACGGGACAGGGGTACTACGAGCAGTACTTC. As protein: CASSPTGQGYYEQYF.

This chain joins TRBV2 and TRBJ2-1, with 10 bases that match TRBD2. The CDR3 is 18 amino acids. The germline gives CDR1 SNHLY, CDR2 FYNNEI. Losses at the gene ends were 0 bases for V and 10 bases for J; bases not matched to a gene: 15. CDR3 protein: CASSEALTLAGYPGEQFF. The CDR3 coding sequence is TGTGCCAGCAGTGAAGCGCTTACACTAGCGGGGTACCCTGGGGAGCAGTTCTTC.

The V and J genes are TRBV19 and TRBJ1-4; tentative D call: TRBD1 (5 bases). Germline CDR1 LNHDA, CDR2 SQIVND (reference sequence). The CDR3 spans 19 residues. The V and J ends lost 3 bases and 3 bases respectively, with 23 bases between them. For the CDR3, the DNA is TGTGCCAGTAGTATGGGTCTGCTACGCGGGGCAGGGCCTAATGAAAAACTGTTTTTT. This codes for CASSMGLLRGAGPNEKLFF. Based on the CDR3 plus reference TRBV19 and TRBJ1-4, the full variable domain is DGGITQSPKYLFRKEGQNVTLSCEQNLNHDAMYWYRQDPGQGLRLIYYSQIVNDFQKGDIAEGYSVSREKKESFPLTVTSAQKNPTAFYLCASSMGLLRGAGPNEKLFFGSGTQLSVL.